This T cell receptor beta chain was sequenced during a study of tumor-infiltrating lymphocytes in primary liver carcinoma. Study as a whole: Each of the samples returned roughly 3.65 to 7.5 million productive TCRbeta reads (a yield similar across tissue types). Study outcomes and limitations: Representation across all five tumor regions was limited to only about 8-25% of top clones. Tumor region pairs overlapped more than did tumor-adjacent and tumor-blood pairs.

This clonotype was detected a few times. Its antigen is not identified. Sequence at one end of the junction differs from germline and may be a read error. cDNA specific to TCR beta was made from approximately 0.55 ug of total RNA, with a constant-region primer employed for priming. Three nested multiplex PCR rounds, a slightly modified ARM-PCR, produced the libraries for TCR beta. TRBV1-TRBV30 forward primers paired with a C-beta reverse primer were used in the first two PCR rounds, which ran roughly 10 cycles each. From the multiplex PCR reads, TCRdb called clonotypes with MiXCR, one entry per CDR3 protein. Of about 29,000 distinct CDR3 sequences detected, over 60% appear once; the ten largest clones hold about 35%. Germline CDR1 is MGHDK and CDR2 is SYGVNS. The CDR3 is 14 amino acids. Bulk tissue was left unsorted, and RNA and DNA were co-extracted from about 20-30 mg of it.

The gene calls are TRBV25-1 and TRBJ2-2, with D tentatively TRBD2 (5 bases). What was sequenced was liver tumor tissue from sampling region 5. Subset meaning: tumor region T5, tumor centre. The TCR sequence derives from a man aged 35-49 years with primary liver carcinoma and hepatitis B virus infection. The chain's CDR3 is CVSSEGTDTGELFF. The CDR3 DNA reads TGTGTCAGCAGTGAGGGAACAGACACCGGGGAGCTGTTTTTT.